This T cell receptor beta chain stems from a study of CD8+CD57+ T cells in acquired aplastic anemia. Study as a whole: Each DNA sample taken from sorted CD4+ and CD8+ cells came to approximately 3 ug on average.

It was patients with CD8+CD57+ cell expansion by flow cytometry who were chosen for sequencing. Severe acquired aplastic anemia was present in all patients. Untreated patients provided the blood samples, with no therapy given before sampling. The length of the CDR3 is 15 residues. With 6 bases clipped from V and 7 bases from J, the junction kept 14 bases outside the gene matches. Per the germline V gene, CDR1 is LNHNV and CDR2 is YYDKDF (reference sequence). TCR beta VDJ and CDR3 profiling used genomic DNA as template. TCRdb re-called the reads through MiXCR, storing one row per CDR3 protein. The sample holds 95,000 to 150,000 distinct CDR3 sequences, roughly 55% seen once. This clonotype was found a few times.

What was sequenced was sorted CD4+, CD8+, or CD8+CD57+ T cells (not recorded which) from PBMCs. This receptor was taken from a human donor with aplastic anemia. The V and J genes are TRBV15 and TRBJ2-7, with 8 bases lining up with TRBD1. CDR3 nucleotides: TGTGCCACCAGTCTACCCCGGACAGGGCGTAGAGAGCAGTACTTC. Translation gives CATSLPRTGRREQYF.